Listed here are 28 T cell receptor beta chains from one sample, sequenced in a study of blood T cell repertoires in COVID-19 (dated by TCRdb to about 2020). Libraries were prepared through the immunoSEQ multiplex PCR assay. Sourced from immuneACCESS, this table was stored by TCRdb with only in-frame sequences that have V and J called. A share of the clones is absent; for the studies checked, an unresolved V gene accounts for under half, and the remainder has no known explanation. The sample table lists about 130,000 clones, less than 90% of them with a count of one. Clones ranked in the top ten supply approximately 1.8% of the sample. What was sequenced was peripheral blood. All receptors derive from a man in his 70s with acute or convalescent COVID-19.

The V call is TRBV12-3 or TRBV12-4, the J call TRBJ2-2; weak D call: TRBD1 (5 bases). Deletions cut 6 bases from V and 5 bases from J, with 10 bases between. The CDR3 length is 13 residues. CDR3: CASSREGTGELFF. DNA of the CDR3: TGTGCCAGCAGCAGGGAAGGGACCGGGGAGCTGTTTTTT.

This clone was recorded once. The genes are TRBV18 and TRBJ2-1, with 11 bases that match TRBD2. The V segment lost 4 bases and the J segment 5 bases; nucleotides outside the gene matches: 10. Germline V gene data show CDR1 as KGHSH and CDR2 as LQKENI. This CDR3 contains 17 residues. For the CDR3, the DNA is TGTGCCAGCTCACTCAGTAGCGGGGGGGCAACTAACAATGAGCAGTTCTTC. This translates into CASSLSSGGATNNEQFF.

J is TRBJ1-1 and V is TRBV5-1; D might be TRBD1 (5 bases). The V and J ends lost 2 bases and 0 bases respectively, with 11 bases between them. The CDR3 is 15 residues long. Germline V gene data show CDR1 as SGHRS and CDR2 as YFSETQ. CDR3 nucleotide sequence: TGCGCCAGCAGCTTAGGCGGGGACTTGAACACTGAAGCTTTCTTT. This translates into CASSLGGDLNTEAFF. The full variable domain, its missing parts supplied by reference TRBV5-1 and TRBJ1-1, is KAGVTQTPRYLIKTRGQQVTLSCSPISGHRSVSWYQQTPGQGLQFLFEYFSETQRNKGNFPGRFSGRQFSNSRSEMNVSTLELGDSALYLCASSLGGDLNTEAFFGQGTRLTVV.

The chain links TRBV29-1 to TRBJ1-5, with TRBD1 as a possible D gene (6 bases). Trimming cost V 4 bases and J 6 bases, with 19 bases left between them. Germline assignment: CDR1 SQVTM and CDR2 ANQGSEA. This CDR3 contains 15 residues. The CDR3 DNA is TGCAGCGTTGGGGTCGGCAGGGGAATGGGTCAGCCCCAGCATTTT. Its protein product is CSVGVGRGMGQPQHF.

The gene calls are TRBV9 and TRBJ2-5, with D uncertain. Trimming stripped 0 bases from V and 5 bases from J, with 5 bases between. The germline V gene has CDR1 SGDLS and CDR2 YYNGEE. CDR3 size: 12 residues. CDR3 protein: CASSVDLETQYF. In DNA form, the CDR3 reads TGTGCCAGCAGCGTAGACTTGGAGACCCAGTACTTC.

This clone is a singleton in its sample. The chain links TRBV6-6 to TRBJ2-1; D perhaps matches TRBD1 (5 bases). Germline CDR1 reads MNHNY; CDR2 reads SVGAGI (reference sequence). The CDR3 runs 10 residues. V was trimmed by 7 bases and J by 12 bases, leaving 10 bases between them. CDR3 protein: CASTADRQFF. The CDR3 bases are TGTGCCAGCACCGCCGACAGGCAGTTCTTC.

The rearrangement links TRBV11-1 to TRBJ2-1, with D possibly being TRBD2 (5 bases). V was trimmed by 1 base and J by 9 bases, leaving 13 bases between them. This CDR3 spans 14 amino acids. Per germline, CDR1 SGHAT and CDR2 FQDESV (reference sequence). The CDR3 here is CASSLERVTGEQFF. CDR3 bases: TGTGCCAGCAGCTTAGAGAGGGTAACGGGTGAGCAGTTCTTC. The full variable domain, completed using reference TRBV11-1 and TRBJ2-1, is EAEVAQSPRYKITEKSQAVAFWCDPISGHATLYWYRQILGQGPELLVQFQDESVVDDSQLPKDRFSAERLKGVDSTLKIQPAELGDSAMYLCASSLERVTGEQFFGPGTRLTVL.

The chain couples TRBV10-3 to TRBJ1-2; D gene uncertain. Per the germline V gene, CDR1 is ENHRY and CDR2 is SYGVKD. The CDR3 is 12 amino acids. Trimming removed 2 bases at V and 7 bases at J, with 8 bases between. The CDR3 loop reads CAISEGSGGYTF. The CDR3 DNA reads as TGTGCCATCAGTGAGGGGAGCGGTGGCTACACCTTC.

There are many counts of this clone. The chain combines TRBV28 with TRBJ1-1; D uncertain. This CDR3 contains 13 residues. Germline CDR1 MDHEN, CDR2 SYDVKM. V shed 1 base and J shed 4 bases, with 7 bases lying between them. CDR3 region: CASSLSGGTEAFF. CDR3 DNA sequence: TGTGCCAGCAGTTTATCGGGAGGCACTGAAGCTTTCTTT.

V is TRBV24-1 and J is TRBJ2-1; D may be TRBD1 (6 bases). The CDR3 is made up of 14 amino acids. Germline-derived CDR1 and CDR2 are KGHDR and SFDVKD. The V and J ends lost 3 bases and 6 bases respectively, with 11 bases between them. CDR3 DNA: TGTGCCACCAGTGATCCCAGGGGCAGCAATGAGCAGTTCTTC. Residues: CATSDPRGSNEQFF.

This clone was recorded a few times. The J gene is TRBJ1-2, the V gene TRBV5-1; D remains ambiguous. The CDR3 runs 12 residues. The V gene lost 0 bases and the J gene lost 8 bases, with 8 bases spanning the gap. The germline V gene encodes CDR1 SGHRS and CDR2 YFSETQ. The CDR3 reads CASSLAGFGYTF. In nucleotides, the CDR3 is TGCGCCAGCAGCTTGGCAGGTTTCGGCTACACCTTC.

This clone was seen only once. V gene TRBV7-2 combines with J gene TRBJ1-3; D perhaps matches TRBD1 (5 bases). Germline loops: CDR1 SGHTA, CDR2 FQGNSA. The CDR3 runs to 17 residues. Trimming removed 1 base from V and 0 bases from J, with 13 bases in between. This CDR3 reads CASSLVTDLSSGNTIYF. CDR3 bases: TGTGCCAGCAGCTTAGTGACAGACCTAAGCTCTGGAAACACCATATATTTT.

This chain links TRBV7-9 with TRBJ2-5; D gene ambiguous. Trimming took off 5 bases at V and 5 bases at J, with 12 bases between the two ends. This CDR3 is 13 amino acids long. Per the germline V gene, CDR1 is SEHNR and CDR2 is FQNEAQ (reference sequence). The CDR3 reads CASSKTPAETQYF. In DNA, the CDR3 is TGTGCCAGCAGCAAGACTCCCGCGGAGACCCAGTACTTC.

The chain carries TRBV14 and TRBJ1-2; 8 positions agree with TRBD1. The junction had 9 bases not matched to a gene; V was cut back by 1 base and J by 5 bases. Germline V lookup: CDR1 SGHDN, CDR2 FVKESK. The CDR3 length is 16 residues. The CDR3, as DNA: TGTGCCAGCAGCCAAGCCCCGGACAGGGCAAGGTATGGCTACACCTTC. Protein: CASSQAPDRARYGYTF.

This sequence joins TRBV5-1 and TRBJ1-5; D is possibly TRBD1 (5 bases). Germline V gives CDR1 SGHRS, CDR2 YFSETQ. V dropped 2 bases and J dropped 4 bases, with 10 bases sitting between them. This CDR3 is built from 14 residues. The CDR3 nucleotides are TGCGCCAGCAGCTTACGGGGGGAGAATCAGCCCCAGCATTTT. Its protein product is CASSLRGENQPQHF.

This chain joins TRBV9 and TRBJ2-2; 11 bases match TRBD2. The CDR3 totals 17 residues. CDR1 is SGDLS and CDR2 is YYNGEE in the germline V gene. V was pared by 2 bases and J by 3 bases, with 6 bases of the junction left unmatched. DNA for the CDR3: TGTGCCAGCAGCGTCCCAGTAGCGGGGGGGGACACCGGGGAGCTGTTTTTT. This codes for CASSVPVAGGDTGELFF.

CDR3 residues: CASSQDRRDMRRSEAFF. CDR3 nucleotide sequence: TGTGCCAGCAGCCAAGATAGGAGAGACATGAGGAGGTCTGAAGCTTTCTTT. The rearrangement links TRBV3-1 (or the pseudogene TRBV3-2) to TRBJ1-1; D gene unclear. The V and J ends lost 0 bases and 6 bases respectively, with 20 bases between them. This CDR3 comprises 17 residues. The germline CDR1 and CDR2 sequences are LGHDT and YNNKEL (reference sequence).

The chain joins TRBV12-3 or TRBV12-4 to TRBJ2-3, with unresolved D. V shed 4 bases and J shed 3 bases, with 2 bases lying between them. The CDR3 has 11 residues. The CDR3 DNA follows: TGTGCCAGCAGTTCGACAGATACGCAGTATTTT. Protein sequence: CASSSTDTQYF.

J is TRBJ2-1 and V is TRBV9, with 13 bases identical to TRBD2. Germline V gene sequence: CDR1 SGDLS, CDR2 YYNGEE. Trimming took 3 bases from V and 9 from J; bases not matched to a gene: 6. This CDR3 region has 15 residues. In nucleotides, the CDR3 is TGTGCCAGCAGCGGCAGGACTAGCGGGGGTCGTGAGCAGTTCTTC. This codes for CASSGRTSGGREQFF.

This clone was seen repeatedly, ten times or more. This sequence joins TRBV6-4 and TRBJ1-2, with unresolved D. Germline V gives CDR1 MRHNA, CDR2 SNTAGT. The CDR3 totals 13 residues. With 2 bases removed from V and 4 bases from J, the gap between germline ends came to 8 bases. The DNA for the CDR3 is TGTGCCAGCAGTGACGAGGGAGCCTATGGCTACACCTTC. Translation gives CASSDEGAYGYTF.

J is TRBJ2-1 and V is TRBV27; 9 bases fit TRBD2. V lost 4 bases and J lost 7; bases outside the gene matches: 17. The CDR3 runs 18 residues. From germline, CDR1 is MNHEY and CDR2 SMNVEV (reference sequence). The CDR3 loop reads CASSSIGPRGLAGNEQFF. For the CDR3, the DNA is TGTGCCAGCAGTTCAATCGGACCCCGGGGGCTAGCGGGGAATGAGCAGTTCTTC.

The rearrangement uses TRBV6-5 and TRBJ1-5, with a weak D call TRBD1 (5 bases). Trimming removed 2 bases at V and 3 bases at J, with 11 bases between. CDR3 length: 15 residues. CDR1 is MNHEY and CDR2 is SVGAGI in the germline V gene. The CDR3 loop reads CASSYPGHSNQPQHF. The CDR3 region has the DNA TGTGCCAGCAGTTACCCCGGACATTCCAATCAGCCCCAGCATTTT.

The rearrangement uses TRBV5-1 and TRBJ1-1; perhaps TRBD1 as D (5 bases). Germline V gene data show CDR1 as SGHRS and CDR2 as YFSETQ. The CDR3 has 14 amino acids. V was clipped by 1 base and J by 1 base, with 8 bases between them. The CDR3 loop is CASSLQGGNTEAFF. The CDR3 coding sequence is TGCGCCAGCAGCTTGCAGGGTGGGAACACTGAAGCTTTCTTT.

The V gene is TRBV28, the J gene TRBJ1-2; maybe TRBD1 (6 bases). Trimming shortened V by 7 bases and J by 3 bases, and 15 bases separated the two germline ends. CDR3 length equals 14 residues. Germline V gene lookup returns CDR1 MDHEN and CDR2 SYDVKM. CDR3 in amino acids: CASIPTGHHYGYTF. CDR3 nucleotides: TGTGCCAGCATTCCGACAGGACACCACTATGGCTACACCTTC.

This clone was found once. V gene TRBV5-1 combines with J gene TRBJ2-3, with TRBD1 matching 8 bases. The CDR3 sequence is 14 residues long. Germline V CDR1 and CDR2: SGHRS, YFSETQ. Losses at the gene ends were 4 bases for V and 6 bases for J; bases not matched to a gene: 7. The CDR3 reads CASSQGQGSDTQYF. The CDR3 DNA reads TGCGCCAGCAGCCAAGGACAGGGTTCGGATACGCAGTATTTT.

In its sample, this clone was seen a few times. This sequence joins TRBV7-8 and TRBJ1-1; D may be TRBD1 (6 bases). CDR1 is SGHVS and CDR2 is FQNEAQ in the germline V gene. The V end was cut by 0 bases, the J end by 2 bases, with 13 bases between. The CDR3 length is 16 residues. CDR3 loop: CASSLAGRGPNTEAFF. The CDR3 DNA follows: TGTGCCAGCAGCTTAGCTGGCAGGGGCCCCAACACTGAAGCTTTCTTT. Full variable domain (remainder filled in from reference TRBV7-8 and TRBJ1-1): GAGVSQSPRYKVAKRGQDVALRCDPISGHVSLFWYQQALGQGPEFLTYFQNEAQLDKSGLPSDRFFAERPEGSVSTLKIQRTQQEDSAVYLCASSLAGRGPNTEAFFGQGTRLTVV.

As DNA, the CDR3 is TGTGCCAGCAGCCCAGGCGGGCAGGCAGATACGCAGTATTTT. Translated, it gives CASSPGGQADTQYF. The rearrangement links TRBV7-3 to TRBJ2-3; perhaps TRBD2 as D (5 bases). Trimming took off 5 bases at V and 4 bases at J, with 13 bases between the two ends. This CDR3 is built from 14 residues. Germline V gene data show CDR1 as SGHTA and CDR2 as FQGTGA.

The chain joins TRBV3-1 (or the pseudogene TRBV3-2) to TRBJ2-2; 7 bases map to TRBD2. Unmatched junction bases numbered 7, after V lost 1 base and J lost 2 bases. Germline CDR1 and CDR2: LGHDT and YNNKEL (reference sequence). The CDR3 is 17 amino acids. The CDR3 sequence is CASSQVPRDYNTGELFF. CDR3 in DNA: TGTGCCAGCAGCCAAGTACCCCGGGACTACAACACCGGGGAGCTGTTTTTT.